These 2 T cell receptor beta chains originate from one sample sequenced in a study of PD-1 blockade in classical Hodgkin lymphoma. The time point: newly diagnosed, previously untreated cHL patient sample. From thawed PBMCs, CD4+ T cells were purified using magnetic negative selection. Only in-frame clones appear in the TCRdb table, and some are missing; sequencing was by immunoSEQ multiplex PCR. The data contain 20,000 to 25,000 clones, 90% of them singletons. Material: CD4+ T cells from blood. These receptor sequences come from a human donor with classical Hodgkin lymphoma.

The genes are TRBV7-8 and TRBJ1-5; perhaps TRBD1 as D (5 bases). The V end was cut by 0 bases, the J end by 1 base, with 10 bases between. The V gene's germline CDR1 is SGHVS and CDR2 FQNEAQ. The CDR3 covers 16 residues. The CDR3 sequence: CASSLAGDRSNQPQHF. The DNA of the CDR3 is TGTGCCAGCAGCTTAGCCGGAGACAGAAGCAATCAGCCCCAGCATTTT.

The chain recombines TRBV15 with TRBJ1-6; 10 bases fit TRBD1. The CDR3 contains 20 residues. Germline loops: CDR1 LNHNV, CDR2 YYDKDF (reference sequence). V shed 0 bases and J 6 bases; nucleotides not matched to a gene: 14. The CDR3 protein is CATSRETPFGTGVGNSPLHF. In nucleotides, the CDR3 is TGTGCCACCAGCAGAGAAACCCCTTTCGGGACAGGGGTGGGTAATTCACCCCTCCACTTT.